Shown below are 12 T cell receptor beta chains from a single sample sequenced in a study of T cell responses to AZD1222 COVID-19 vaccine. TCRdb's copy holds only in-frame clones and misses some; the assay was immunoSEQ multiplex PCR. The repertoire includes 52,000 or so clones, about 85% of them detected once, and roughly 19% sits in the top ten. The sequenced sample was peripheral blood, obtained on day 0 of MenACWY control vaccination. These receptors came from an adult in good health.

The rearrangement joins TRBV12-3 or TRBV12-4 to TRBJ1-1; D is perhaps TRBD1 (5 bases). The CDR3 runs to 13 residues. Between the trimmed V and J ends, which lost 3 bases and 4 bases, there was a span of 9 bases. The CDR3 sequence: CASSLGQSTEAFF. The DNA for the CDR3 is TGTGCCAGCAGTTTGGGGCAGAGCACTGAAGCTTTCTTT.

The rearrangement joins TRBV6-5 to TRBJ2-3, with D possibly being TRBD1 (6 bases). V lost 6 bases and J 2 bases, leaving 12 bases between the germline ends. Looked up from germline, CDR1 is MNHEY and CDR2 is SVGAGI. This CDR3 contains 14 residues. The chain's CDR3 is CASSPDRTTDTQYF. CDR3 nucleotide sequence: TGTGCCAGCAGCCCCGACAGGACCACAGATACGCAGTATTTT.

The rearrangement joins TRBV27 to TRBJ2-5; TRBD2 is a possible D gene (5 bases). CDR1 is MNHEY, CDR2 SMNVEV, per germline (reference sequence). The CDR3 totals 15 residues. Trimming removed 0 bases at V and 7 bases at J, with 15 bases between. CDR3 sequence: CASSLSQVGMGTQYF. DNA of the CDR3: TGTGCCAGCAGTTTATCGCAGGTCGGGATGGGGACCCAGTACTTC.

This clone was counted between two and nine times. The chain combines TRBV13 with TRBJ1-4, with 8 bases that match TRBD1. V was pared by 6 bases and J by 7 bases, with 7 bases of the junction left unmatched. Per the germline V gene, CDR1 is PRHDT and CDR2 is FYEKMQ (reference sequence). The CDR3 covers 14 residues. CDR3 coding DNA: TGTGCCAGCAGTTCCGGGACAGGCGCTGAAAAACTGTTTTTT. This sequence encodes CASSSGTGAEKLFF.

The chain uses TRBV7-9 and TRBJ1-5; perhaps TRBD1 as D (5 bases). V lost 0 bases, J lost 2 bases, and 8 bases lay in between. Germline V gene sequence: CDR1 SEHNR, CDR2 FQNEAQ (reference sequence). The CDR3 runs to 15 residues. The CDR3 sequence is CASSLAGGGNQPQHF. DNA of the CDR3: TGTGCCAGCAGCTTAGCCGGAGGGGGCAATCAGCCCCAGCATTTT.

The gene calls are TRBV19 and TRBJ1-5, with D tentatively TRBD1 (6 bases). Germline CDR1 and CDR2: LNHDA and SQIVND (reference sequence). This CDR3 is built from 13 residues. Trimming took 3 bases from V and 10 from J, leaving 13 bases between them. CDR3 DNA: TGTGCCAGTAGTATGGGGGCGAAGGATCCCCAGCATTTT. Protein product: CASSMGAKDPQHF.

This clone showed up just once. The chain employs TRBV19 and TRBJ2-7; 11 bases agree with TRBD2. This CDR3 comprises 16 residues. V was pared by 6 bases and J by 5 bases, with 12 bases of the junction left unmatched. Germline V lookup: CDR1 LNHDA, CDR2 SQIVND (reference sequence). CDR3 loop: CASRETSGAFIDEQYF. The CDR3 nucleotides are TGTGCCAGTAGGGAGACTAGCGGGGCCTTCATCGACGAGCAGTACTTC.

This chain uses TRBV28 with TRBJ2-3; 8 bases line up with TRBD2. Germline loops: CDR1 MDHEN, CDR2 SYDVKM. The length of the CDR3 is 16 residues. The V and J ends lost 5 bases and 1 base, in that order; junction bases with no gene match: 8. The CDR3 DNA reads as TGTGCCAGCAGTGGGCGGGAGGAACGCGGCACAGATACGCAGTATTTT. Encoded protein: CASSGREERGTDTQYF.

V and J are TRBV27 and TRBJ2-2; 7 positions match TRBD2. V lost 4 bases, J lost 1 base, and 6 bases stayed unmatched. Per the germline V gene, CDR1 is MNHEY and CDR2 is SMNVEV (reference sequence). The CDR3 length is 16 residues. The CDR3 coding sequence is TGTGCCAGCAGTTCGGCTAGCGGAATGAACACCGGGGAGCTGTTTTTT. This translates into CASSSASGMNTGELFF.

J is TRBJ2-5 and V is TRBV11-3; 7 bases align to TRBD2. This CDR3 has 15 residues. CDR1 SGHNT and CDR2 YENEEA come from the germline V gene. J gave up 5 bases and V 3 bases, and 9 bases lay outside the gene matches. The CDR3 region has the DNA TGTGCCAGCAGCTTGGGACTACCCCAAAAGGAGACCCAGTACTTC. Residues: CASSLGLPQKETQYF.

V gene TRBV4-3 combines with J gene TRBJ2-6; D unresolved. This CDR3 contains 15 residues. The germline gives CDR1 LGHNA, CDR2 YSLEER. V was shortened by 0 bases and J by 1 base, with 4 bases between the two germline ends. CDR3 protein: CASSQDRSGANVLTF. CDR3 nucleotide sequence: TGCGCCAGCAGCCAAGATAGATCTGGGGCCAACGTCCTGACTTTC.

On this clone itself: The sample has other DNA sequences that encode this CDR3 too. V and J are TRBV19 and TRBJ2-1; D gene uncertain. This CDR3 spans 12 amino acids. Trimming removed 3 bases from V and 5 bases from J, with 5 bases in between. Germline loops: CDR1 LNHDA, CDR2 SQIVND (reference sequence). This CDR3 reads CASSIWDNEQFF. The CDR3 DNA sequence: TGTGCCAGTAGTATTTGGGACAATGAGCAGTTCTTC. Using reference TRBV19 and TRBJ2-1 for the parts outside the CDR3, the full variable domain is DGGITQSPKYLFRKEGQNVTLSCEQNLNHDAMYWYRQDPGQGLRLIYYSQIVNDFQKGDIAEGYSVSREKKESFPLTVTSAQKNPTAFYLCASSIWDNEQFFGPGTRLTVL.